The 18 T cell receptor beta chains below were found in one sample sequenced in a study of cytomegalovirus exposure and HLA in healthy donors. A multiplex PCR was run with 60 Vbeta primers and 13 Jbeta primers. Generated by immunoSEQ multiplex PCR, the TCRdb table keeps only in-frame clones and is missing some. The sample contains about 120,000 clones, around 75% of which appear only once. The sequencing input was PBMCs. Receptors were obtained from a woman aged 50 to 65 in good health and CMV-seronegative.

As regards this clone: Other DNA sequences in the sample encode the same CDR3. The chain couples TRBV5-6 to TRBJ1-1, with 9 bases matching TRBD1. The CDR3 sequence is 14 residues long. Trimming at V came to 4 bases and at J to 1 base, leaving 2 bases not matched to a gene. Germline V CDR1 and CDR2: SGHDT, YYEEEE. The CDR3 DNA is TGTGCCAGCAGCCTGACAGGGGGGAACACTGAAGCTTTCTTT. Translating it yields CASSLTGGNTEAFF.

This chain uses TRBV30 with TRBJ1-3; D is possibly TRBD1 (6 bases). The CDR3 contains 19 residues. Germline V gene sequence: CDR1 GTSNPN, CDR2 SVGIG (reference sequence). V lost 0 bases and J 0 bases, leaving 21 bases between the germline ends. For the CDR3, the DNA is TGTGCCTGGAGTGTCCGAACAGGGAGCCCCCTCGTCTCTGGAAACACCATATATTTT. Translation gives CAWSVRTGSPLVSGNTIYF.

The V call is TRBV21-1, the J call TRBJ1-5; the D call of TRBD1 is as the table states it, not checked on the DNA. TRBV21-1 is given as a pseudogene. This CDR3 is 23 amino acids long. CDR3 in amino acids: CASSKTASSPGTGAPKGNQPQHF. CDR3 sequence (DNA): TGTGCCAGCAGCAAAACTGCCTCCAGCCCCGGGACAGGGGCACCGAAGGGCAATCAGCCCCAGCATTTT.

This clone was picked up a small number of times. This chain connects TRBV21-1 to TRBJ1-6; the DNA was not used to check the table's D call, TRBD1. TRBV21-1 is recorded as a pseudogene. The CDR3 is 17 residues long. The CDR3: CASSKDSEGALNSPLHF. DNA for the CDR3: TGTGCCAGCAGCAAAGATTCGGAGGGGGCGTTAAATTCACCCCTCCACTTT.

This chain connects TRBV27 to TRBJ2-1; 7 nucleotides agree with TRBD1. J was trimmed by 6 bases and V by 10 bases; bases with no gene match: 0. This CDR3 region has 10 residues. The germline gives CDR1 MNHEY, CDR2 SMNVEV (reference sequence). The CDR3 loop reads CATGGNEQFF. DNA for the CDR3: TGTGCCACAGGGGGCAATGAGCAGTTCTTC.

The chain carries TRBV19 and TRBJ2-7; 8 nucleotides match TRBD1. The CDR3 consists of 14 residues. V lost 4 bases, J lost 3 bases, and 5 bases stayed unmatched. Per the germline V gene, CDR1 is LNHDA and CDR2 is SQIVND (reference sequence). The CDR3 nucleotides read TGTGCCAGTAGTAGGACAGGGCAGAACTACGAGCAGTACTTC. It translates to CASSRTGQNYEQYF.

The chain is built from TRBV7-8 and TRBJ1-1; no clear D. Germline lookup yields CDR1 SGHVS and CDR2 FQNEAQ. CDR3 length equals 15 residues. V dropped 8 bases and J dropped 1 base, with 17 bases sitting between them. The CDR3, as DNA: TGTGCCAGCCGACCGGTAAGCGGGGAGAACACTGAAGCTTTCTTT. This codes for CASRPVSGENTEAFF.

The chain uses TRBV7-3 and TRBJ1-2, with unresolved D. The germline V gene has CDR1 SGHTA and CDR2 FQGTGA. V lost 1 base to trimming and J lost 4 bases, with 4 bases between them. The CDR3 has 12 residues. The CDR3 DNA reads TGTGCCAGCAGCTTAAACGGCTATGGCTACACCTTC. Translation gives CASSLNGYGYTF. Complete variable domain (other parts from reference TRBV7-3 and TRBJ1-2): GAGVSQTPSNKVTEKGKYVELRCDPISGHTALYWYRQSLGQGPEFLIYFQGTGAADDSGLPNDRFFAVRPEGSVSTLKIQRTERGDSAVYLCASSLNGYGYTFGSGTRLTVV.

This rearrangement joins TRBV7-3 to TRBJ1-1, with D tentatively TRBD1 (5 bases). The CDR3 has 14 amino acids. Germline V gene lookup returns CDR1 SGHTA and CDR2 FQGTGA. V dropped 5 bases and J dropped 1 base, with 11 bases sitting between them. CDR3 in amino acids: CASSRGTGNTEAFF. CDR3 nucleotides: TGTGCCAGCAGCAGAGGAACAGGGAACACTGAAGCTTTCTTT.

CDR3 DNA: TGTGCCAGCAGTGAAGGGACACGTATGGACACTGAAGCTTTCTTT. The encoded protein is CASSEGTRMDTEAFF. The rearrangement links TRBV2 to TRBJ1-1, with D perhaps matching TRBD1 (5 bases). The CDR3 length is 15 residues. Germline V gene data show CDR1 as SNHLY and CDR2 as FYNNEI. Trimming took off 1 base at V and 3 bases at J, with 12 bases between the two ends.

The V gene is TRBV10-2, the J gene TRBJ1-4; D is undetermined. The CDR3 covers 13 residues. The germline CDR1 and CDR2 sequences are WSHSY and SAAADI. V was cut by 6 bases and J by 2 bases, with 7 bases left in between. The CDR3 loop is CASSDTTNEKLFF. CDR3 DNA sequence: TGCGCCAGCAGCGACACCACTAATGAAAAACTGTTTTTT.

The table lists this clone with a count of one. V and J are TRBV19 and TRBJ1-4; no clear D gene. Germline CDR1 is LNHDA and CDR2 is SQIVND (reference sequence). CDR3 size: 12 residues. Between the trimmed V and J ends, which lost 3 bases and 7 bases, there was a span of 6 bases. CDR3 in DNA: TGTGCCAGTAGTATGGAGGCTGAAAAACTGTTTTTT. Protein product: CASSMEAEKLFF. The whole variable domain, filled in from reference TRBV19 and TRBJ1-4, reads DGGITQSPKYLFRKEGQNVTLSCEQNLNHDAMYWYRQDPGQGLRLIYYSQIVNDFQKGDIAEGYSVSREKKESFPLTVTSAQKNPTAFYLCASSMEAEKLFFGSGTQLSVL.

The chain combines TRBV27 with TRBJ1-1; D not certain. From germline, CDR1 is MNHEY and CDR2 SMNVEV (reference sequence). Trimming left V 6 bases short and J 4 bases short, with 9 bases between. The CDR3 spans 12 residues. The CDR3 nucleotides are TGTGCCAGCAGGTCCGGCGGCACTGAAGCTTTCTTT. Translation: CASRSGGTEAFF.

The rearrangement joins TRBV18 to TRBJ2-7, with 11 bases identical to TRBD2. Looked up from germline, CDR1 is KGHSH and CDR2 is LQKENI. The CDR3 is made up of 15 amino acids. J lost 2 bases, V lost 2 bases, and 2 bases had no gene match. DNA for the CDR3: TGTGCCAGCTCACCAACTAGCGGGAGAACCTACGAGCAGTACTTC. Residues: CASSPTSGRTYEQYF. The full variable domain, completed using reference TRBV18 and TRBJ2-7, is NAGVMQNPRHLVRRRGQEARLRCSPMKGHSHVYWYRQLPEEGLKFMVYLQKENIIDESGMPKERFSAEFPKEGPSILRIQQVVRGDSAAYFCASSPTSGRTYEQYFGPGTRLTVT.

This sequence joins TRBV11-2 and TRBJ2-1; D unresolved. The CDR3 consists of 14 residues. Germline V gives CDR1 SGHAT, CDR2 FQNNGV. V was trimmed by 0 bases and J by 3 bases, leaving 6 bases between them. CDR3: CASSLDAVYNEQFF. In DNA, the CDR3 is TGTGCCAGCAGCTTAGATGCAGTCTACAATGAGCAGTTCTTC.

This clone was picked up a small number of times. V usage is TRBV21-1 and J usage is TRBJ2-7; TRBD2, the table's D call, was not compared with the DNA. TRBV21-1 is recorded as a pseudogene. The CDR3 runs to 16 residues. The CDR3 loop reads CASSKEGLAGVGEQYF. Written as DNA, the CDR3 is TGTGCCAGCAGCAAAGAAGGACTAGCGGGAGTGGGTGAGCAGTACTTC.

In this sample, this clone turned up a few times. The chain uses TRBV13 and TRBJ2-7, with D tentatively TRBD1 (5 bases). Germline loops: CDR1 PRHDT, CDR2 FYEKMQ (reference sequence). This CDR3 is built from 13 residues. V lost 1 base, J lost 3 bases, and 7 bases lay in between. The CDR3 here is CASSLEQGYEQYF. The CDR3, as DNA: TGTGCCAGCAGCTTAGAGCAGGGCTACGAGCAGTACTTC.

J is TRBJ2-2 and V is TRBV11-1; D not resolved. This CDR3 region has 12 residues. V was clipped by 3 bases and J by 6 bases, with 5 bases between them. Per the germline V gene, CDR1 is SGHAT and CDR2 is FQDESV (reference sequence). For the CDR3, the DNA is TGTGCCAGCAGCTTTATGTCCGGGGAGCTGTTTTTT. Amino acid sequence: CASSFMSGELFF.